This entry lists 10 T cell receptor beta chains sequenced from one sample in a study of CD8 T cells in ankylosing spondylitis. Each CDR3 protein is one row after TCRdb ran MiXCR on the 5' RACE reads. The data hold about 250,000 distinct CDR3 sequences, with roughly 25% observed a single time. Sequences were obtained from blood, either unsorted or a sorted T cell fraction (not recorded which). These receptors originate from a male donor with ankylosing spondylitis or in good health (not recorded which).

Details on this clonotype: A read error is possible here, since a much larger clone lies one base away. Given the absence of the conserved phenylalanine or tryptophan at the CDR3 end, a read error is likely. Here the CDR3 DNA reads TGCAGTGCTAGCGGGGGGGCCTACGAGCAGTACTTG. It translates to CSASGGAYEQYL. The V call is TRBV20-1, the J call TRBJ2-7; 8 bases are a match to TRBD2. V was clipped by 3 bases and J by 2 bases; unmatched bases: 0. The CDR3 spans 12 residues. From germline, CDR1 is DFQATT and CDR2 SNEGSKA (reference sequence).

This clonotype was observed a handful of times. V and J are TRBV6-2 or TRBV6-3 and TRBJ2-4; maybe TRBD1 (6 bases). CDR1 is MNHEY, CDR2 SVGEGT, per germline. This CDR3 has 16 amino acids. The ends were cut back, 5 bases at V and 0 bases at J, with 14 bases in the middle. In nucleotides, the CDR3 is TGTGCCAGCAGTACCCCGGACAGATTAGCCAAAAACATTCAGTACTTC. It encodes CASSTPDRLAKNIQYF.

This clonotype occurred many times. The chain has TRBV14 and TRBJ1-6; weak D call: TRBD1 (5 bases). V was pared by 3 bases and J by 0 bases, with 12 bases between. Germline lookup yields CDR1 SGHDN and CDR2 FVKESK. The CDR3 runs to 17 residues. The CDR3 protein is CASSQRAGLSYNSPLHF. For the CDR3, the DNA is TGTGCCAGCAGCCAGAGGGCGGGGCTCTCCTATAATTCACCCCTCCACTTT.

In nucleotides, the CDR3 is TGCGCCAGCAGTGAAGTTAGCGGGGTTAAGCAGTTCTTC. Protein sequence: CASSEVSGVKQFF. The rearrangement joins TRBV10-1 to TRBJ2-1; 8 bases line up with TRBD2. With V trimmed by 3 bases and J by 11 bases, 6 bases remained unmatched. CDR3 length: 13 amino acids. Germline V lookup: CDR1 WNHNN, CDR2 SYGVQD (reference sequence).

This clonotype was recorded many times. V usage is TRBV12-3 or TRBV12-4 and J usage is TRBJ2-5; D may be TRBD2 (5 bases). The CDR3 contains 14 residues. Trimming left V 1 base short and J 2 bases short, with 8 bases between. The CDR3 bases are TGTGCCAGCAGTTTAGTCCCGGGGCAAGAGACCCAGTACTTC. Residues: CASSLVPGQETQYF.

This sequence joins TRBV20-1 and TRBJ1-2; D ambiguous. V lost 3 bases, J lost 4 bases, and 15 bases lay in between. Germline values: CDR1 DFQATT, CDR2 SNEGSKA (reference sequence). The CDR3 has 14 residues. This CDR3 reads CSAREPVGVYGYTF. CDR3 nucleotide sequence: TGCAGTGCTAGGGAACCGGTGGGAGTCTATGGCTACACCTTC.

V and J are TRBV5-1 and TRBJ2-3; no firm D call. The CDR3 runs 16 residues. Germline CDR1 is SGHRS and CDR2 is YFSETQ. V lost 4 bases, J lost 2 bases, and 17 bases lay in between. The CDR3 sequence: CASSEADGRITDTQYF. CDR3 DNA sequence: TGCGCCAGCAGCGAGGCGGACGGACGGATCACAGATACGCAGTATTTT.

The chain joins TRBV28 to TRBJ2-5; tentatively, D is TRBD1 or TRBD2 (5 bases each). Trimming removed 5 bases from V and 4 bases from J, with 20 bases in between. The CDR3 extends over 16 amino acids. The V gene's germline CDR1 is MDHEN and CDR2 SYDVKM. CDR3 region: CASSIPEVGVRETQYF. The CDR3 bases are TGTGCCAGCAGTATCCCCGAGGTGGGGGTAAGAGAGACCCAGTACTTC.

V is TRBV2 and J is TRBJ2-5; D not certain. CDR1 is SNHLY, CDR2 FYNNEI, per germline. Trimming cost V 6 bases and J 7 bases, with 6 bases left between them. The CDR3 consists of 10 residues. The CDR3 nucleotides read TGTGCCAGCAGCGCCGGGACCCAGTACTTC. Translation: CASSAGTQYF. Full variable domain (outside the CDR3, taken from reference TRBV2 and TRBJ2-5): EPEVTQTPSHQVTQMGQEVILRCVPISNHLYFYWYRQILGQKVEFLVSFYNNEISEKSEIFDDQFSVERPDGSNFTLKIRSTKLEDSAMYFCASSAGTQYFGPGTRLLVL.

The chain joins TRBV12-3 or TRBV12-4 to TRBJ2-7; 9 bases are shared with TRBD1. The CDR3 loop spans 14 amino acids. V shed 8 bases and J 3 bases; nucleotides not matched to a gene: 8. Here the CDR3 reads CASGQTGGVYEQYF. The CDR3 DNA follows: TGTGCCAGCGGCCAGACAGGGGGGGTCTACGAGCAGTACTTC.